Following are 11 T cell receptor beta chains from one sample sequenced in a study of blood T cell repertoires in COVID-19. The protocol was immunoSEQ multiplex PCR, while the TCRdb copy is restricted to in-frame clones and leaves out a portion. The sample has some 150,000 clones, 81% seen once. The specimen was peripheral blood. These receptors all stem from a woman aged 60-75 years with active or convalescent COVID-19.

This chain connects TRBV4-1 to TRBJ2-5; 12 nucleotides match TRBD2. This CDR3 has 15 amino acids. CDR1 and CDR2 (germline): MGHRA, YSYEKL. V lost 1 base and J lost 4; bases outside the gene matches: 1. CDR3 bases: TGCGCCAGCAGCCAAGGGACTAGCGGGGTAGAGACCCAGTACTTC. It specifies CASSQGTSGVETQYF.

This sequence joins TRBV3-1 (or the pseudogene TRBV3-2) and TRBJ2-5; 7 positions match TRBD1. The CDR3 contains 12 residues. The ends lost 3 bases at V and 9 bases at J; junction bases unmatched: 4. Germline loops: CDR1 LGHDT, CDR2 YNNKEL (reference sequence). The CDR3 loop reads CASSQGTVAQYF. In nucleotides, the CDR3 is TGTGCCAGCAGCCAGGGGACAGTAGCCCAGTACTTC.

The sample holds a few counts of this clone. The chain recombines TRBV5-5 with TRBJ1-4, with D uncertain. This CDR3 contains 17 residues. With 0 bases removed from V and 0 bases from J, the gap between germline ends came to 12 bases. Germline CDR1 and CDR2: SGHKS and YYEKEE (reference sequence). Written as DNA, the CDR3 is TGTGCCAGCAGCTTGGGACACATGATTGCAACTAATGAAAAACTGTTTTTT. It translates to CASSLGHMIATNEKLFF.

This sequence joins TRBV11-3 and TRBJ2-2; TRBD1 is a possible D gene (5 bases). CDR3 length: 13 residues. Germline CDR1 reads SGHNT; CDR2 reads YENEEA. The germline V and J ends were trimmed by 0 bases and 7 bases, with 6 bases remaining between them. DNA for the CDR3: TGTGCCAGCAGCTTAGACAGGGTCGGGGAGCTGTTTTTT. The encoded protein is CASSLDRVGELFF.

V gene TRBV11-2 combines with J gene TRBJ1-1; TRBD1 is a possible D gene (5 bases). The CDR3 loop spans 16 amino acids. V was trimmed by 5 bases and J by 3 bases, leaving 19 bases between them. Germline CDR1 SGHAT, CDR2 FQNNGV. CDR3 in amino acids: CASSPRGAGKDTEAFF. The CDR3 coding sequence is TGTGCCAGCAGCCCACGCGGTGCAGGGAAGGACACTGAAGCTTTCTTT.

The V call is TRBV2, the J call TRBJ1-1, with 9 bases lining up with TRBD1. Germline V CDR1 and CDR2: SNHLY, FYNNEI. Trimming removed 7 bases from V and 6 bases from J; junction bases left unmatched: 9. CDR3 length: 14 amino acids. The CDR3 DNA reads TGTGCCAGCATGTGGACAGGGGAGTTGGCTGAAGCTTTCTTT. It yields the protein CASMWTGELAEAFF.

The J gene is TRBJ2-2, the V gene TRBV3-1 (or the pseudogene TRBV3-2), with a tentative D call TRBD1 (5 bases). Trimming shortened V by 7 bases and J by 8 bases, and 11 bases separated the two germline ends. Looked up from germline, CDR1 is LGHDT and CDR2 is YNNKEL (reference sequence). This CDR3 region has 12 residues. This chain's CDR3 is CASNPNRGELFF. The CDR3 DNA reads as TGTGCCAGCAACCCGAACAGGGGGGAGCTGTTTTTT.

The rearrangement joins TRBV5-1 to TRBJ2-3, with D perhaps TRBD1 (5 bases). The ends were cut back, 0 bases at V and 4 bases at J, with 9 bases in the middle. The CDR3 runs to 14 residues. Germline CDR1 SGHRS, CDR2 YFSETQ. Written as DNA, the CDR3 is TGCGCCAGCAGCTTGGGATTCAGGGCAGATACGCAGTATTTT. This codes for CASSLGFRADTQYF.

This sequence joins TRBV28 and TRBJ2-1, with TRBD1 matching over 8 bases. The V and J ends lost 7 bases and 8 bases, in that order; junction bases with no gene match: 10. Germline CDR1 is MDHEN and CDR2 is SYDVKM. The CDR3 sequence is 14 residues long. The CDR3 sequence is CASTHLDRAHEQFF. CDR3 nucleotide sequence: TGTGCCAGCACCCACCTGGACAGGGCTCATGAGCAGTTCTTC. Based on the CDR3 plus reference TRBV28 and TRBJ2-1, the full variable domain is DVKVTQSSRYLVKRTGEKVFLECVQDMDHENMFWYRQDPGLGLRLIYFSYDVKMKEKGDIPEGYSVSREKKERFSLILESASTNQTSMYLCASTHLDRAHEQFFGPGTRLTVL.

This clone was detected only a few times. The chain combines TRBV6-5 with TRBJ1-3; TRBD1 agrees at 7 bases. The germline V gene encodes CDR1 MNHEY and CDR2 SVGAGI. The CDR3 contains 13 residues. With 6 bases clipped from V and 2 bases from J, the junction kept 1 base outside the gene matches. CDR3 loop: CASRGQPGNTIYF. CDR3 nucleotides: TGTGCCAGCAGGGGACAGCCTGGAAACACCATATATTTT.

The rearrangement links TRBV28 to TRBJ1-1, with D tentatively TRBD1 (5 bases). V was shortened by 6 bases and J by 7 bases, with 15 bases between the two germline ends. The CDR3 contains 13 residues. Germline CDR1 and CDR2: MDHEN and SYDVKM. This CDR3 reads CASRNWGDGEAFF. CDR3 sequence (DNA): TGTGCCAGCAGGAACTGGGGGGATGGTGAAGCTTTCTTT.